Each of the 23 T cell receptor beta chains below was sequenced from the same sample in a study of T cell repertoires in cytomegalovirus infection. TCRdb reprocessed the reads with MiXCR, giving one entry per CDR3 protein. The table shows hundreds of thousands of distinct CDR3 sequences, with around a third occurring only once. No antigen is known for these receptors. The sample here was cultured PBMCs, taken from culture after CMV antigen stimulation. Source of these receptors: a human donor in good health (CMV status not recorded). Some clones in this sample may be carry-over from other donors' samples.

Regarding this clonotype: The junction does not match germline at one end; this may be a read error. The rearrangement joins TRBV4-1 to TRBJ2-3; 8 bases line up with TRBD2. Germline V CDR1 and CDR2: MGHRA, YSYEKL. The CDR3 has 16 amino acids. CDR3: CASNQESGGGTDTQYF. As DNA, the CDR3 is TGCGCCAGCAACCAAGAGAGCGGGGGAGGCACAGATACGCAGTATTTT.

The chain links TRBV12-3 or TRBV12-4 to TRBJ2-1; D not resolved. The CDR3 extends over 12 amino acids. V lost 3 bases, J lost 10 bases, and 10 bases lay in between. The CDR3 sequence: CASSLESGEQFF. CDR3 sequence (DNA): TGTGCCAGCAGTTTGGAGTCGGGCGAGCAGTTCTTC.

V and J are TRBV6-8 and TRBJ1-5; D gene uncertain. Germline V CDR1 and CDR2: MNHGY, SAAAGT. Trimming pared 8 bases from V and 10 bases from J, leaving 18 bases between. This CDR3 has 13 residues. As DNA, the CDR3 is TGTGCCAGCTCTCGGTCCCCCCGCCTACCCCAGCATTTT. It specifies CASSRSPRLPQHF.

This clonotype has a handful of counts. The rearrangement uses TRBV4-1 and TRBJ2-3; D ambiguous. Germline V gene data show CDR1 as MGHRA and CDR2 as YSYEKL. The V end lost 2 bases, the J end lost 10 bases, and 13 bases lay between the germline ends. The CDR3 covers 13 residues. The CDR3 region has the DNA TGCGCCAGCAGCCAAATGGGCGCGGTCCCGCAGTATTTT. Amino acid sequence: CASSQMGAVPQYF.

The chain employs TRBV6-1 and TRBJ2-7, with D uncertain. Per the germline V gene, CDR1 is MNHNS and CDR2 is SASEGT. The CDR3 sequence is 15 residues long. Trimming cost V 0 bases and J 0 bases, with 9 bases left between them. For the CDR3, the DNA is TGTGCCAGCAGTGAAGCGCCCCTGACCTCCTACGAGCAGTACTTC. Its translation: CASSEAPLTSYEQYF.

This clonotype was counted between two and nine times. CDR3 sequence (DNA): TGTGCCAGCAGCTTGATGCGACAGGGGGCAGCTTTCTTT. Its protein is CASSLMRQGAAFF. The J gene is TRBJ1-1, the V gene TRBV7-2, with 10 bases that match TRBD1. Germline values: CDR1 SGHTA, CDR2 FQGNSA. This CDR3 is built from 13 residues. V gave up 3 bases and J gave up 10 bases; unmatched junction bases: 5.

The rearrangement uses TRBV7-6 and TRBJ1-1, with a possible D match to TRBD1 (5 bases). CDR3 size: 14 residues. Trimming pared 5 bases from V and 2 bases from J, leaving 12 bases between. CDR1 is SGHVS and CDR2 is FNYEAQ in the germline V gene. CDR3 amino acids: CASSAPGANTEAFF. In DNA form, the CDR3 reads TGTGCCAGCAGCGCCCCCGGGGCCAACACTGAAGCTTTCTTT.

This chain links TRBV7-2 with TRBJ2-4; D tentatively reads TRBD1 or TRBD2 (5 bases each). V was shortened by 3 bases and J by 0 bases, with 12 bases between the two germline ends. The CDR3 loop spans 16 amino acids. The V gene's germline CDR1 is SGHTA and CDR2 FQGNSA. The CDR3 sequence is CASSFRDPLAKNIQYF. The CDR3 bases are TGTGCCAGCAGCTTTAGGGACCCGCTAGCCAAAAACATTCAGTACTTC. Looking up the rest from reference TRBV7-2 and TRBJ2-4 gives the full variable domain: GAGVSQSPSNKVTEKGKDVELRCDPISGHTALYWYRQSLGQGLEFLIYFQGNSAPDKSGLPSDRFSAERTGGSVSTLTIQRTQQEDSAVYLCASSFRDPLAKNIQYFGAGTRLSVL.

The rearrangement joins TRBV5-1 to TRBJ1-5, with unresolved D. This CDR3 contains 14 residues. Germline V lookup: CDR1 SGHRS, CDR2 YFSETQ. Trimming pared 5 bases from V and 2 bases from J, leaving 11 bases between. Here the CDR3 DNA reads TGCGCCAGCAGTTCGGACGGTGGCAATCAGCCCCAGCATTTT. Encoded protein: CASSSDGGNQPQHF.

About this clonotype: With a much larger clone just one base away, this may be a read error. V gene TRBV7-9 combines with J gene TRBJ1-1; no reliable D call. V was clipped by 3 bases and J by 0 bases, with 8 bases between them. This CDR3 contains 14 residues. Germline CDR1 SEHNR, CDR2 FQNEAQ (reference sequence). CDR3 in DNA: TGTGCCAGCAGCTTCGACGGGTTGAACACTGAAGCTTTCTTT. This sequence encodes CASSFDGLNTEAFF.

CDR3 amino acids: CASSLAGGLEETQYF. The DNA for the CDR3 is TGTGCCAGCAGCTTGGCCGGGGGGTTGGAAGAGACCCAGTACTTC. The chain employs TRBV5-4 and TRBJ2-5, with 7 positions matching TRBD2. Germline V lookup: CDR1 SGHNT, CDR2 YYREEE (reference sequence). This CDR3 region has 15 residues. Germline trimming cut 0 bases from V and 3 bases from J; bases unmatched to any gene: 5. The variable domain in full, completed from reference TRBV5-4 and TRBJ2-5, reads ETGVTQSPTHLIKTRGQQVTLRCSSQSGHNTVSWYQQALGQGPQFIFQYYREEENGRGNFPPRFSGLQFPNYSSELNVNALELDDSALYLCASSLAGGLEETQYFGPGTRLLVL.

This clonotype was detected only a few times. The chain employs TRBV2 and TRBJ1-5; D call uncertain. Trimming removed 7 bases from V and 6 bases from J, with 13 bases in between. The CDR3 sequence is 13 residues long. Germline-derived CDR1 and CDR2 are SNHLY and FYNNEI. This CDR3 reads CASTGVLAQPQHF. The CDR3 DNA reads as TGTGCCAGCACAGGAGTCCTGGCTCAGCCCCAGCATTTT.

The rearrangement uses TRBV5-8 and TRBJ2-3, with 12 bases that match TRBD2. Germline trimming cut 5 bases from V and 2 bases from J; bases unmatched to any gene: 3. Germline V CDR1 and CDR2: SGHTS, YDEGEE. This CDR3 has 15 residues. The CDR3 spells CASSGLAGYTDTQYF. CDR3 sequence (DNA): TGTGCCAGCAGTGGACTAGCGGGGTACACAGATACGCAGTATTTT.

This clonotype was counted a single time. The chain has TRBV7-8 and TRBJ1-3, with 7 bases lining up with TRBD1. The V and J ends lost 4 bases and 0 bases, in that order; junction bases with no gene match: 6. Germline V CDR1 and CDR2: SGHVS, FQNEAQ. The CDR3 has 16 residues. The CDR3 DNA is TGTGCCAGCAGCTCGGACAGGCAACTCTCTGGAAACACCATATATTTT. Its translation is CASSSDRQLSGNTIYF.

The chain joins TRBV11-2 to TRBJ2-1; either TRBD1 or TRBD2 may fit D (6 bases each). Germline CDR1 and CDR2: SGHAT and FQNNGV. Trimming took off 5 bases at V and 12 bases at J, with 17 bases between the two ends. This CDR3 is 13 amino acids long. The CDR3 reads CASSKEGGRRQFF. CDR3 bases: TGTGCCAGCAGCAAAGAAGGGGGGAGACGGCAGTTCTTC.

Written as DNA, the CDR3 is TGCGCCAGCAGCGAGCGAGTGGGCTTGAACATTCAGTACTTC. This gives the protein CASSERVGLNIQYF. The V call is TRBV4-3, the J call TRBJ2-4; D is undetermined. Germline CDR1 reads LGHNA; CDR2 reads YSLEER. Trimming removed 5 bases from V and 7 bases from J, with 15 bases in between. This CDR3 is built from 14 residues.

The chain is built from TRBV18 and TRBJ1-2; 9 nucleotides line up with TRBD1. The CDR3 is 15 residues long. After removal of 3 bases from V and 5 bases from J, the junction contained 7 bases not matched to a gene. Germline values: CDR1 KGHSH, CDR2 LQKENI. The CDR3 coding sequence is TGTGCCAGCTCACCCTACCAGGACAGGGGATATGGCTACACCTTC. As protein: CASSPYQDRGYGYTF.

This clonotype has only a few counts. In DNA form, the CDR3 reads TGTGCCAGTCCCAGACGGAGGAGGTTATTAGCCAAAAACATTCAGTACTTC. It translates to CASPRRRRLLAKNIQYF. The chain employs TRBV6-1 and TRBJ2-4; D may be TRBD2 (5 bases). V dropped 9 bases and J dropped 0 bases, with 21 bases sitting between them. CDR1 MNHNS and CDR2 SASEGT come from the germline V gene. The CDR3 consists of 17 residues.

CDR3 loop: CASSGGPTITDTQYF. The CDR3 DNA is TGTGCCAGCAGTGGGGGACCCACCATTACAGATACGCAGTATTTT. The J gene is TRBJ2-3, the V gene TRBV2, with D perhaps being TRBD1 or TRBD2 (5 bases each). Trimming left V 4 bases short and J 3 bases short, with 14 bases between. The CDR3 runs 15 residues. CDR1 SNHLY and CDR2 FYNNEI come from the germline V gene. Complete variable domain (other parts from reference TRBV2 and TRBJ2-3): EPEVTQTPSHQVTQMGQEVILRCVPISNHLYFYWYRQILGQKVEFLVSFYNNEISEKSEIFDDQFSVERPDGSNFTLKIRSTKLEDSAMYFCASSGGPTITDTQYFGPGTRLTVL.

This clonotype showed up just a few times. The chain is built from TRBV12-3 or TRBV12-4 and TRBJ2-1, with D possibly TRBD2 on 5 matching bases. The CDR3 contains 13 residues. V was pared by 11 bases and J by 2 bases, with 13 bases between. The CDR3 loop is CASKRETYNEQFF. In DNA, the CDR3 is TGTGCCTCCAAGAGGGAGACCTACAATGAGCAGTTCTTC.

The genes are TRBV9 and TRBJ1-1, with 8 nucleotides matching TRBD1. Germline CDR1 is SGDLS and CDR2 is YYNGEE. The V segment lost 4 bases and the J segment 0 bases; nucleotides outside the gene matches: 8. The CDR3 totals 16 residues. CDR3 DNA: TGTGCCAGCAGCTCGCACAGGGGGGATATGAACACTGAAGCTTTCTTT. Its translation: CASSSHRGDMNTEAFF.

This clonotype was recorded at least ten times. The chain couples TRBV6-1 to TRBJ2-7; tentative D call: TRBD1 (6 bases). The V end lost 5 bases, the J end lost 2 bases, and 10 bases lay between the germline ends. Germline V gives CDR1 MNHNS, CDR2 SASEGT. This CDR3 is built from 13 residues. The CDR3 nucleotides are TGTGCCAGCAGTAGGGACACGACCTACGAGCAGTACTTC. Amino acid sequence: CASSRDTTYEQYF.

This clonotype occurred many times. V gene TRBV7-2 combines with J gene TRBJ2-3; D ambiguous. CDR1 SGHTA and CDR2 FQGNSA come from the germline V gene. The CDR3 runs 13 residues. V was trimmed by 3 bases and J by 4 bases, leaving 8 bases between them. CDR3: CASSFSVADTQYF. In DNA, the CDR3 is TGTGCCAGCAGCTTCTCCGTGGCAGATACGCAGTATTTT.